This T cell receptor beta chain comes out of a study of blood T cell repertoires in COVID-19. Study information: Sources were T cells, B-cell-depleted T cells, or PBMCs; the material itself was cDNA or gDNA.

J gave up 9 bases and V 5 bases, and 6 bases lay outside the gene matches. The CDR3 totals 14 residues. Per germline, CDR1 LNHDA and CDR2 SQIVND (reference sequence). TCRdb keeps only in-frame clones here, not all; method: immunoSEQ multiplex PCR. This table has around 300,000 clones, 85% to 90% appearing once. The TCR originated in a woman in her thirties or forties with acute or convalescent COVID-19. Sequenced input: peripheral blood. The genes are TRBV19 and TRBJ2-1, with 11 nucleotides matching TRBD2. The DNA for the CDR3 is TGTGCCAGTAGTGCGGGACTAGCGGCGCCTGAGCAGTTCTTC. Translation gives CASSAGLAAPEQFF.